The present T cell receptor beta chain was sequenced within a study of shared clonotypes between healthy human individuals. Study at large: Sampling drew on donors who were a couple of women and three men aged 18 to 49. General study results and limits: What rarefaction showed was incomplete sorted-subset sequencing despite large depth. Around 5.3% of naive CD4 clonotypes were shared across a handful of donors. Generally, naive subsets (rather than memory subsets) showed larger estimated richness.

Only in-frame clones appear in the TCRdb table, and some are missing; sequencing was by immunoSEQ multiplex PCR. In the table there are more than 1.2 million clones, approximately 98.5% of which are singletons. V was clipped by 4 bases and J by 6 bases; unmatched bases: 7. The CDR3 runs 16 residues. Germline V gene sequence: CDR1 SGDLS, CDR2 YYNGEE. About this clone: Its cognate antigen is unknown.

The chain carries TRBV9 and TRBJ2-2, with TRBD1 matching over 12 bases. Sequenced material: naive CD4+ T cells sorted from blood. The subset was: CD45RA+ positively selected. The clonotype comes from a man between 25 and 39 years old in good health. CDR3 nucleotides: TGTGCCAGCAGCTCCCGGGACAGGGGGCTCGCCGGGGAGCTGTTTTTT. It is translated as CASSSRDRGLAGELFF.